The 15 T cell receptor beta chains reported below all come from one sample, sequenced in a study of cytomegalovirus exposure and HLA in healthy donors. Both 60 Vbeta primers and 13 Jbeta primers went into the PCR. The method was immunoSEQ multiplex PCR; TCRdb's version includes in-frame clones alone and lacks a portion of them. Of under 150,000 clones listed, approximately 8.9% are singletons. Material: PBMCs. The receptor set was obtained from a woman in her thirties or forties in good health and CMV-seropositive.

V is TRBV27 and J is TRBJ1-6; a possible D gene is TRBD1 (5 bases). Looked up from germline, CDR1 is MNHEY and CDR2 is SMNVEV (reference sequence). V was clipped by 2 bases and J by 2 bases, with 7 bases between them. This CDR3 has 15 residues. DNA of the CDR3: TGTGCCAGCAGTTTAAGGGGAACCTATAATTCACCCCTCCACTTT. It encodes CASSLRGTYNSPLHF.

The chain employs TRBV27 and TRBJ2-4; D possibly corresponds to TRBD1 (6 bases). This CDR3 is built from 16 residues. In germline, CDR1 is MNHEY, CDR2 SMNVEV (reference sequence). Trimming took 5 bases from V and 1 from J, leaving 15 bases between them. The CDR3 region is CASSPTGYGAKNIQYF. The CDR3 nucleotides are TGTGCCAGCAGTCCCACAGGGTATGGGGCCAAAAACATTCAGTACTTC.

This clone was seen a handful of times. V gene TRBV4-2 combines with J gene TRBJ2-7; 11 bases are shared with TRBD2. Germline CDR1 is LGHNA and CDR2 is YNFKEQ. The CDR3 totals 19 residues. J lost 1 base, V lost 1 base, and 12 bases had no gene match. The CDR3 spells CASSQAAVAGGQASYEQYF. In nucleotides, the CDR3 is TGTGCCAGCAGCCAAGCGGCGGTAGCGGGGGGGCAAGCGTCCTACGAGCAGTACTTC.

This clone was seen only a few times. The rearrangement uses TRBV2 and TRBJ1-2, with D maybe TRBD1 (6 bases). The CDR3 has 13 residues. The germline CDR1 and CDR2 sequences are SNHLY and FYNNEI. V was clipped by 3 bases and J by 8 bases, with 13 bases between them. The CDR3 DNA sequence: TGTGCCAGCAGTGACACTCAGGGGTTCGGCTACACCTTC. Protein product: CASSDTQGFGYTF.

This chain connects TRBV11-1 to TRBJ2-5; TRBD2 aligns across 7 bases. CDR3 length equals 14 residues. Looked up from germline, CDR1 is SGHAT and CDR2 is FQDESV (reference sequence). V dropped 7 bases and J dropped 3; count of bases not matched to a gene: 8. For the CDR3, the DNA is TGTGCCAGCACGTCTTGGGGGGGAGAAGAGACCCAGTACTTC. Its protein product is CASTSWGGEETQYF.

Only a few counts were recorded for this clone. The chain is built from TRBV29-1 and TRBJ2-7; a possible D gene is TRBD2 (6 bases). Germline values: CDR1 SQVTM, CDR2 ANQGSEA. V dropped 5 bases and J dropped 3 bases, with 17 bases sitting between them. The CDR3 is 14 amino acids. The CDR3 nucleotides are TGCAGCGTTCAAGTGCCGGGGGAGCTCTACGAGCAGTACTTC. It codes for CSVQVPGELYEQYF.

This clone has a handful of counts. The V call is TRBV13, the J call TRBJ2-5; TRBD2 is a possible D gene (5 bases). The CDR3 is 14 residues long. V lost 2 bases to trimming and J lost 5 bases, with 12 bases between them. Germline-derived CDR1 and CDR2 are PRHDT and FYEKMQ (reference sequence). The CDR3 loop is CASSLSSGGETQYF. As DNA, the CDR3 is TGTGCCAGCAGCTTATCCAGCGGTGGGGAGACCCAGTACTTC.

The chain joins TRBV27 to TRBJ2-3; 7 bases line up with TRBD1. Germline CDR1 MNHEY, CDR2 SMNVEV (reference sequence). This CDR3 is built from 13 residues. The junction had 3 bases not matched to a gene; V was cut back by 7 bases and J by 2 bases. This chain's CDR3 is CASKGTATDTQYF. The CDR3 region has the DNA TGTGCCAGCAAAGGGACAGCCACAGATACGCAGTATTTT.

There are a few counts of this clone. The V call is TRBV19, the J call TRBJ1-2; D gene ambiguous. The germline V gene encodes CDR1 LNHDA and CDR2 SQIVND (reference sequence). V lost 2 bases, J lost 3 bases, and 7 bases lay in between. This CDR3 contains 13 residues. In nucleotides, the CDR3 is TGTGCCAGTAGTATAAGGAGAGACTATGGCTACACCTTC. Translating gives CASSIRRDYGYTF.

The chain has TRBV10-2 and TRBJ2-1, with 12 bases aligning to TRBD2. CDR1 and CDR2 from the germline V gene are WSHSY and SAAADI. The V gene end was trimmed by 8 bases and the J gene end by 9 bases; junction bases not matched to a gene: 8. The CDR3 runs to 14 residues. The CDR3 DNA follows: TGCGCCAGCCTACTAGCGGGGGGCCGGTCTGAGCAGTTCTTC. Protein: CASLLAGGRSEQFF.

Note on this clone: Relative to the germline gene, one junction end is altered; a read error may explain this. V gene TRBV5-8 combines with J gene TRBJ1-2; TRBD1 matches at 8 bases. CDR1 SGHTS and CDR2 YDEGEE come from the germline V gene. The CDR3 covers 15 residues. The CDR3 loop reads CASSLGTGNYYGYPF. CDR3 sequence (DNA): TGTGCCAGCAGCTTGGGGACAGGGAATTACTATGGCTACCCCTTC.

A few counts support this clone. The chain uses TRBV29-1 and TRBJ2-1; TRBD2 aligns across 10 bases. The CDR3 runs to 13 residues. CDR1 is SQVTM, CDR2 ANQGSEA, per germline. V shed 4 bases and J 5 bases; nucleotides not matched to a gene: 2. The CDR3 region is CSVASGGDNEQFF. The CDR3 DNA reads as TGCAGCGTTGCCAGCGGGGGGGACAATGAGCAGTTCTTC.

This clone was observed a few times. The chain links TRBV6-5 to TRBJ1-2; D gene unclear. This CDR3 is 16 amino acids long. CDR1 is MNHEY and CDR2 is SVGAGI in the germline V gene. V lost 0 bases and J 1 base, leaving 12 bases between the germline ends. The CDR3 loop reads CASSYSISSDNYGYTF. CDR3 DNA sequence: TGTGCCAGCAGTTACTCGATCTCCAGTGATAACTATGGCTACACCTTC.

Only a few counts were recorded for this clone. This sequence joins TRBV9 and TRBJ1-2, with 9 bases matching TRBD1. Trimming removed 4 bases from V and 7 bases from J; junction bases left unmatched: 5. In germline, CDR1 is SGDLS, CDR2 YYNGEE. This CDR3 is built from 13 residues. CDR3 DNA sequence: TGTGCCAGCAGCCCGGGACAGGGTTCTGGCTACACCTTC. The encoded protein is CASSPGQGSGYTF. The complete variable domain, with remaining parts taken from reference TRBV9 and TRBJ1-2, reads DSGVTQTPKHLITATGQRVTLRCSPRSGDLSVYWYQQSLDQGLQFLIQYYNGEERAKGNILERFSAQQFPDLHSELNLSSLELGDSALYFCASSPGQGSGYTFGSGTRLTVV.

The gene calls are TRBV4-1 and TRBJ1-2; 7 bases agree with TRBD1. The germline V gene has CDR1 MGHRA and CDR2 YSYEKL. V lost 0 bases, J lost 2 bases, and 3 bases stayed unmatched. The CDR3 sequence is 15 residues long. CDR3 sequence: CASSQDGTANYGYTF. In DNA, the CDR3 is TGCGCCAGCAGCCAAGACGGGACAGCGAACTATGGCTACACCTTC.